The 21 T cell receptor beta chains below were found in one sample sequenced in a study of beta chain features in type 1 diabetes. Findings and caveats of the study: All four CD4+ subsets from Type 1 diabetes patients carried moderately but significantly shorter TCRB CDR3s.

Which antigens these TCRs recognize remains unknown. The whole isolated RNA underwent reverse transcription, so sequencing captured expressed TCRB transcripts. Data came from immunoSEQ multiplex PCR; TCRdb stores just in-frame clones and leaves some out. The data show over 300,000 clones, with around 9% seen just once and over 0.95% held by the top ten. Material: central memory CD4+ T cells from blood. These receptors were collected from a man aged 30-40 years with type 1 diabetes.

The chain is built from TRBV10-3 and TRBJ2-7; tentative D call: TRBD1 (6 bases). Trimming cost V 4 bases and J 1 base, with 17 bases left between them. This CDR3 is 16 amino acids long. Germline V CDR1 and CDR2: ENHRY, SYGVKD. CDR3 amino acids: CAISGIAGVGSYEQYF. The CDR3 DNA follows: TGTGCCATCAGTGGAATAGCAGGGGTTGGTTCCTACGAGCAGTACTTC.

This clone showed up just a few times. This CDR3 reads CASSLDGTGGQEQYF. CDR3 sequence (DNA): TGCGCCAGCAGCTTGGACGGGACAGGGGGCCAAGAGCAGTACTTC. This rearrangement joins TRBV5-1 to TRBJ2-7, with TRBD1 matching over 12 bases. Germline V lookup: CDR1 SGHRS, CDR2 YFSETQ. Trimming removed 0 bases from V and 7 bases from J; junction bases left unmatched: 5. This CDR3 has 15 residues.

The rearrangement joins TRBV5-6 to TRBJ2-3, with 13 bases identical to TRBD2. CDR1 is SGHDT and CDR2 is YYEEEE in the germline V gene. V gave up 4 bases and J gave up 6 bases; unmatched junction bases: 8. The CDR3 has 16 residues. CDR3 DNA: TGTGCCAGCAGCCACCGGACTAGCGGGGGCCCGGATACGCAGTATTTT. As protein: CASSHRTSGGPDTQYF.

On this clone: Other DNA sequences from this sample encode an identical CDR3 as well. V usage is TRBV7-2 and J usage is TRBJ2-5; weak D call: TRBD2 (6 bases). Germline V gene lookup returns CDR1 SGHTA and CDR2 FQGNSA. Between the trimmed V and J ends, which lost 3 bases and 2 bases, there was a span of 7 bases. CDR3 length: 13 residues. CDR3 bases: TGTGCCAGCAGCTTCCGGGGGCAAGAGACCCAGTACTTC. This gives the protein CASSFRGQETQYF.

This clone has ten or more counts. The chain is built from TRBV9 and TRBJ1-6; D unclear. The germline V gene has CDR1 SGDLS and CDR2 YYNGEE. V was trimmed by 4 bases and J by 9 bases, leaving 11 bases between them. This CDR3 region has 13 residues. Here the CDR3 reads CASSPEEGSPLHF. The DNA of the CDR3 is TGTGCCAGCAGCCCAGAGGAGGGTTCACCCCTCCACTTT.

This clone was detected only a few times. The chain is built from TRBV7-9 and TRBJ2-7, with TRBD2 matching 7 bases. Per the germline V gene, CDR1 is SEHNR and CDR2 is FQNEAQ (reference sequence). The CDR3 totals 14 residues. V gave up 3 bases and J gave up 4 bases; unmatched junction bases: 6. The CDR3 coding sequence is TGTGCCAGCAGCTTTAGCGGGCAGGTTTACGAGCAGTACTTC. Its translation is CASSFSGQVYEQYF.

Ten or more counts support this clone. The CDR3 nucleotides are TGCAGCGGGGGACGCCATAATGAAAAACTGTTTTTT. Amino acids: CSGGRHNEKLFF. The V gene is TRBV29-1, the J gene TRBJ1-4; tentative D call: TRBD1 (5 bases). There are 12 residues in the CDR3. V lost 7 bases, J lost 4 bases, and 10 bases lay in between. In germline, CDR1 is SQVTM, CDR2 ANQGSEA.

V usage is TRBV30 and J usage is TRBJ2-1, with D uncertain. V lost 3 bases and J lost 0, with 15 bases in between. CDR1 is GTSNPN, CDR2 SVGIG, per germline (reference sequence). The CDR3 covers 16 residues. The CDR3 spells CAWRGIDRSSYNEQFF. The DNA for the CDR3 is TGTGCCTGGAGGGGAATTGACCGGAGCTCCTACAATGAGCAGTTCTTC.

The chain recombines TRBV7-2 with TRBJ2-7; 7 bases agree with TRBD1. CDR3 length: 14 residues. V dropped 5 bases and J dropped 3; count of bases not matched to a gene: 7. The V gene's germline CDR1 is SGHTA and CDR2 FQGNSA. CDR3 region: CASSDRVRSYEQYF. The CDR3 nucleotides are TGTGCCAGCAGCGACAGGGTAAGGAGCTACGAGCAGTACTTC.

The chain couples TRBV5-1 to TRBJ2-5; D tentatively fits TRBD1 or TRBD2 (5 bases each). V was pared by 1 base and J by 4 bases, with 11 bases between. CDR3 length: 14 amino acids. Looked up from germline, CDR1 is SGHRS and CDR2 is YFSETQ. DNA of the CDR3: TGCGCCAGCAGCTTGAACCGGGGCTTAGAGACCCAGTACTTC. Translating it yields CASSLNRGLETQYF.

The CDR3 is CASSGGGNNEQFF. CDR3 nucleotide sequence: TGTGCTAGCTCGGGGGGCGGTAACAATGAGCAGTTCTTC. V and J are TRBV7-7 and TRBJ2-1; TRBD2 might be the D (7 bases). CDR1 SSHAT and CDR2 FNYEAQ come from the germline V gene (reference sequence). There are 13 residues in the CDR3.

This chain uses TRBV4-3 with TRBJ2-3; D unclear. The germline gives CDR1 LGHNA, CDR2 YSLEER. V was cut by 4 bases and J by 5 bases, with 10 bases left in between. CDR3 size: 13 residues. The DNA for the CDR3 is TGCGCCAGCAGCCTAGGAAAATTAGATACGCAGTATTTT. It specifies CASSLGKLDTQYF.

This clone was seen only a few times. V gene TRBV6-5 combines with J gene TRBJ2-3, with D unresolved. Germline V CDR1 and CDR2: MNHEY, SVGAGI. V dropped 6 bases and J dropped 0 bases, with 7 bases sitting between them. This CDR3 is built from 13 residues. CDR3 sequence (DNA): TGTGCCAGCAGGACACCTAGCACAGATACGCAGTATTTT. Translated: CASRTPSTDTQYF.

This clone was counted a few times. In DNA, the CDR3 is TGTGCCAGCAGTTACCCCCGGGACAGGCCCTACGAGCAGTACTTC. Translating gives CASSYPRDRPYEQYF. This chain joins TRBV6-5 and TRBJ2-7; 8 positions match TRBD1. Germline CDR1 MNHEY, CDR2 SVGAGI. This CDR3 contains 15 residues. The trim removed 2 bases at V and 2 bases at J, leaving 5 bases unmatched.

This clone was counted at least ten times. The chain recombines TRBV6-1 with TRBJ1-6; D unclear. CDR3 length: 13 amino acids. Trimming shortened V by 3 bases and J by 11 bases, and 11 bases separated the two germline ends. Germline CDR1 MNHNS, CDR2 SASEGT. In DNA form, the CDR3 reads TGTGCCAGCAGTGATCTCAATCCCCCACCCCTCCACTTT. It codes for CASSDLNPPPLHF.

The V and J genes are TRBV25-1 and TRBJ1-2; 9 bases align to TRBD1. Germline values: CDR1 MGHDK, CDR2 SYGVNS. The CDR3 has 14 residues. The V gene end was trimmed by 3 bases and the J gene end by 6 bases; junction bases not matched to a gene: 5. CDR3 bases: TGTGCCAGCAGTGACACAGGGGGCCGGGATGGCTACACCTTC. The encoded protein is CASSDTGGRDGYTF.

V gene TRBV18 combines with J gene TRBJ2-5; D ambiguous. The CDR3 contains 13 residues. Germline-derived CDR1 and CDR2 are KGHSH and LQKENI. With 6 bases removed from V and 7 bases from J, the gap between germline ends came to 15 bases. CDR3 sequence: CASSRPQPGTQYF. Written as DNA, the CDR3 is TGTGCCAGCTCCCGACCCCAGCCCGGGACCCAGTACTTC.

The rearrangement uses TRBV9 and TRBJ1-3; D gene uncertain. This CDR3 comprises 15 residues. V gave up 6 bases and J gave up 4 bases, with 17 bases separating them. Germline V gives CDR1 SGDLS, CDR2 YYNGEE. CDR3 in DNA: TGTGCCAGCACCCCCCGGGGAGGAGCCGGAAACACCATATATTTT. It encodes CASTPRGGAGNTIYF.

This clone has only a few counts. The chain couples TRBV6-6 to TRBJ2-1, with 8 nucleotides matching TRBD2. The trim removed 10 bases at V and 4 bases at J, leaving 9 bases unmatched. The CDR3 runs 14 residues. The V gene's germline CDR1 is MNHNY and CDR2 SVGAGI (reference sequence). The chain's CDR3 is CATTGGGKYNEQFF. The CDR3 DNA reads TGTGCCACGACAGGCGGGGGGAAATACAATGAGCAGTTCTTC.

Concerning this clone: A clone one base away is much larger, so this may be a read error. The J gene is TRBJ1-2, the V gene TRBV5-4; possibly TRBD1 for D (6 bases). The CDR3 totals 12 residues. The V gene's germline CDR1 is SGHNT and CDR2 YYREEE (reference sequence). V lost 4 bases to trimming and J lost 4 bases, with 8 bases between them. CDR3: CASSPDSYGYTF. CDR3 nucleotide sequence: TGTGCCAGCAGCCCGGACAGCTATGGCTACACCTTC.

This clone came up a few times. CDR3 sequence (DNA): TGTGCCAGCAGCTTAGTGGCGAACAGGTTTGGTGGAAACACCATATATTTT. It encodes CASSLVANRFGGNTIYF. This chain joins TRBV7-2 and TRBJ1-3, with TRBD1 as a possible D gene (5 bases). Germline V gives CDR1 SGHTA, CDR2 FQGNSA. This CDR3 spans 17 amino acids. Trimming shortened V by 1 base and J by 3 bases, and 16 bases separated the two germline ends.